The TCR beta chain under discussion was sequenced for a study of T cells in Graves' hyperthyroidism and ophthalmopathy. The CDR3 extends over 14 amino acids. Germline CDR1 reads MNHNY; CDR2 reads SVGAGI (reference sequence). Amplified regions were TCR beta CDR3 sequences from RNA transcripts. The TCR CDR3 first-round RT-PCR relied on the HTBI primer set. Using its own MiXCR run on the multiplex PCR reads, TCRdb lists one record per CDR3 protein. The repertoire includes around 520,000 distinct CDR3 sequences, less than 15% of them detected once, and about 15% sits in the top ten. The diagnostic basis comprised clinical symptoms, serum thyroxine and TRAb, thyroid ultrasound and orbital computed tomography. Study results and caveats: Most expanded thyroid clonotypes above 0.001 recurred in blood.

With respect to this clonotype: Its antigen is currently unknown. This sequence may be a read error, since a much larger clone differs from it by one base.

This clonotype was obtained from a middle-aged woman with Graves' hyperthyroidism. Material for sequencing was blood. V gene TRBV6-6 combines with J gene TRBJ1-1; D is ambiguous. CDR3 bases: TGTGCCAGCGGTTACTCCTGGAGCGACACTGAAGCTTTCTTT. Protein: CASGYSWSDTEAFF.